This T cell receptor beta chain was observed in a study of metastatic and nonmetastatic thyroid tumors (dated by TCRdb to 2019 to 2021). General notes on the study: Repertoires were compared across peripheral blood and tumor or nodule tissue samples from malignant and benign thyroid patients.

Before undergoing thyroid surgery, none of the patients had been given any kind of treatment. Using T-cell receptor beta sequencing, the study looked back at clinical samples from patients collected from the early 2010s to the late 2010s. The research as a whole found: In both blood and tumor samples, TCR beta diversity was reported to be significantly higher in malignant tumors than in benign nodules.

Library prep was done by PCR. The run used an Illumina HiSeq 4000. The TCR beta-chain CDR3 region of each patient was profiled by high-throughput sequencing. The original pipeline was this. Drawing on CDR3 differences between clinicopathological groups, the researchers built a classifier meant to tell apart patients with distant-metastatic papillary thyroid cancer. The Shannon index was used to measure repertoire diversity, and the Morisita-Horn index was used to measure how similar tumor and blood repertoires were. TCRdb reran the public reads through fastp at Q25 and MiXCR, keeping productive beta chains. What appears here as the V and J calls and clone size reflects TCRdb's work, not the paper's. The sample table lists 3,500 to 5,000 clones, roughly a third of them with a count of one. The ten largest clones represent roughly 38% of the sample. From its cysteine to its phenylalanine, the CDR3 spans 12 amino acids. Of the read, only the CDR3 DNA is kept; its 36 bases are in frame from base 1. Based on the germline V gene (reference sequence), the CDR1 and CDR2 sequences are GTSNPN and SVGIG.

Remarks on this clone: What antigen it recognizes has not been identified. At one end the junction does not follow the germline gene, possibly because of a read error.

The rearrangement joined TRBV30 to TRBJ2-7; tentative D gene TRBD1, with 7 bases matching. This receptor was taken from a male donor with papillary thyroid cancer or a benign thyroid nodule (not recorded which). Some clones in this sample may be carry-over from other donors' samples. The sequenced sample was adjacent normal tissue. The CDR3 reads CAWTLTGASGAF. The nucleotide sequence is TGTGCCTGGACCTTAACAGGGGCCTCGGGAGCCTTC.